The T cell receptor (beta chain) under discussion was sequenced for a study of identical twins. CDR3 length: 13 residues. The germline CDR1 and CDR2 sequences are MDHEN and SYDVKM. With 3 bases removed from V and 2 bases from J, the gap between germline ends came to 7 bases. TCRdb re-called the 5' RACE reads with MiXCR, one entry per CDR3 protein. The sample holds some 1,700,000 distinct CDR3 sequences; roughly 35% are singletons and the top ten take approximately 0.25%. There are a few counts of this clonotype. Its target is not known. Study-wide results and caveats: Out-of-frame alpha sequences common to twins exhibited a surplus of low generation probability. High-abundance cord blood beta clonotypes had fewer insertions; memory repertoires showed none.

The rearrangement uses TRBV28 and TRBJ1-1; D gene unclear. This clonotype was sampled from a newborn girl in good health. The sequenced material came from cord blood. The CDR3, as DNA: TGTGCCAGCAGTTTCGCCCGAAACACTGAAGCTTTCTTT. Translation: CASSFARNTEAFF.